A few counts support the clone carrying this TCR beta chain. Its antigen is undetermined. These data come from a study of T-cell reconstitution after alpha-beta-depleted transplantation in children. General study results and limits: One year after transplant, T-cell counts and diversity came mostly from newly produced T cells. Diversity of TCRbeta at day 60 was high in some patients, arising from surviving recipient T cells and thymic progenitors. Several hundred graft clones that had expanded were reportedly the source of alpha-beta T cells about two months after transplant.

The authors prepared the TCRbeta library with unique molecular identifiers. MiXCR was run by TCRdb on the PCR reads, yielding one entry per CDR3 protein. The table lists roughly 790,000 distinct CDR3 sequences, approximately 15% of them singletons, with about 4.6% in the top ten. Germline V gene data show CDR1 as MNHEY and CDR2 as SMNVEV (reference sequence). This CDR3 has 13 amino acids. Trimming shortened V by 3 bases and J by 7 bases, and 11 bases separated the two germline ends. V usage is TRBV27 and J usage is TRBJ2-3, with D possibly called TRBD1 or TRBD2 (5 bases each). This sequence was found in a male patient younger than 18 who had a stem cell transplant for acute lymphoblastic leukemia, so the T cells may come from the graft donor. This material consisted of PBMCs, mostly from graft donor cells, taken 360 days after TCRalphabeta/CD19-depleted stem cell transplant. The CDR3 DNA follows: TGTGCCAGCAGTTTTGGGGGATCTCATACGCAGTATTTT. Its protein is CASSFGGSHTQYF.